The present T cell receptor (beta chain) was sequenced within a study of blood T cell repertoires in COVID-19. As for the study in general: Two negative PCRs, clearance, or symptom resolution were required of recovered Cohort 3 donors.

Repertoires were generated with immunoSEQ multiplex PCR, while TCRdb's copy carries only in-frame clones and drops some. The table has a few hundred thousand clones, around 87% seen once. This clone occurred once. Germline V gene sequence: CDR1 SGHAT, CDR2 FQNNGV. V shed 6 bases, J shed 1 base, and the junction held 6 bases outside the gene matches. The CDR3 has 15 residues. The sample comprised PBMCs or T cells enriched from blood (not recorded which). The rearrangement links TRBV11-2 to TRBJ2-1; 7 bases fit TRBD1. This clonotype was sampled from a man aged 30 to 39 in a cohort exposed to, infected with or recovered from COVID-19 (not recorded which). The CDR3 reads CASRTGRYSYNEQFF. CDR3 sequence (DNA): TGTGCCAGCAGGACAGGGCGGTATTCCTACAATGAGCAGTTCTTC.